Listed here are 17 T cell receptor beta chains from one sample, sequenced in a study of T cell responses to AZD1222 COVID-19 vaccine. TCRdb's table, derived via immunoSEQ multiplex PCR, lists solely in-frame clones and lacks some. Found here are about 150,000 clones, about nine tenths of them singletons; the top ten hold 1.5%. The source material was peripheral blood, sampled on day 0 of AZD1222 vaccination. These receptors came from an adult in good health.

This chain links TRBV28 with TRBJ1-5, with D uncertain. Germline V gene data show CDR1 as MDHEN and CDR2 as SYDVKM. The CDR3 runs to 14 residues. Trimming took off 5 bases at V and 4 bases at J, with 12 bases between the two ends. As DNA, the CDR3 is TGTGCCAGCAGTCTCCCCGAGTGGAATCAGCCCCAGCATTTT. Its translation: CASSLPEWNQPQHF.

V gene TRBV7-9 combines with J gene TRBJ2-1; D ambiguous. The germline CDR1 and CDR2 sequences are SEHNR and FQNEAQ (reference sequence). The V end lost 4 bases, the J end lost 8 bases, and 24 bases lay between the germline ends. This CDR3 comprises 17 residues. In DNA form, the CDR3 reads TGTGCCAGCAGCTCTATTCACACCGGCGTGGCGTGGTATGAGCAGTTCTTC. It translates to CASSSIHTGVAWYEQFF.

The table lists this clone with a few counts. In nucleotides, the CDR3 is TGTGCCAGCACCTATGCGACAGGGGGCGAGCAGTACTTC. Protein sequence: CASTYATGGEQYF. V is TRBV5-4 and J is TRBJ2-7; 9 bases line up with TRBD1. This CDR3 spans 13 amino acids. The trim removed 6 bases at V and 6 bases at J, leaving 7 bases unmatched. Germline V gene lookup returns CDR1 SGHNT and CDR2 YYREEE (reference sequence).

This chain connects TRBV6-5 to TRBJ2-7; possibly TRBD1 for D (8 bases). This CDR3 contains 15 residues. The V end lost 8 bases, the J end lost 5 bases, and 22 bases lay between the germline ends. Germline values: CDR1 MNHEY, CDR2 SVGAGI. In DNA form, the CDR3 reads TGTGCCAGCTCCTTAACAGGGGGGGCTAGGCACGAGCAGTACTTC. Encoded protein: CASSLTGGARHEQYF.

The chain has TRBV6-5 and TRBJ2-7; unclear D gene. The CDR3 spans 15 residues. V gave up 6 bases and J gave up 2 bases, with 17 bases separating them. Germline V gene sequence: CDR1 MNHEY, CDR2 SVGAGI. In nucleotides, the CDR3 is TGTGCCAGCAGCCCGGAGCAGCACCTTCCCTACGAGCAGTACTTC. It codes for CASSPEQHLPYEQYF.

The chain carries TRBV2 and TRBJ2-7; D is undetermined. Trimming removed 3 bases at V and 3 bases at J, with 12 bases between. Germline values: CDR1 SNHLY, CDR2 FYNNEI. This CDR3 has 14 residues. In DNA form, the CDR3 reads TGTGCCAGCAGTGATGACAATGGATACTACGAGCAGTACTTC. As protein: CASSDDNGYYEQYF. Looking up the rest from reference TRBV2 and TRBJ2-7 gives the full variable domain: EPEVTQTPSHQVTQMGQEVILRCVPISNHLYFYWYRQILGQKVEFLVSFYNNEISEKSEIFDDQFSVERPDGSNFTLKIRSTKLEDSAMYFCASSDDNGYYEQYFGPGTRLTVT.

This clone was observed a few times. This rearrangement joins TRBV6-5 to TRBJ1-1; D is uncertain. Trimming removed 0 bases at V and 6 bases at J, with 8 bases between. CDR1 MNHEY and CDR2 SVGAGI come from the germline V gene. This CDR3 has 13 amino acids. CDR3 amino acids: CASSYSVHAEAFF. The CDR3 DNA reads TGTGCCAGCAGTTACTCGGTGCACGCTGAAGCTTTCTTT.

The CDR3 DNA follows: TGTGCCAGTAGTACCCGGGCTGGCAATGAGCAGTTCTTC. This translates into CASSTRAGNEQFF. The chain is built from TRBV19 and TRBJ2-1, with D hard to call. CDR3 length equals 13 residues. The germline gives CDR1 LNHDA, CDR2 SQIVND (reference sequence). V lost 4 bases and J 6 bases, leaving 10 bases between the germline ends.

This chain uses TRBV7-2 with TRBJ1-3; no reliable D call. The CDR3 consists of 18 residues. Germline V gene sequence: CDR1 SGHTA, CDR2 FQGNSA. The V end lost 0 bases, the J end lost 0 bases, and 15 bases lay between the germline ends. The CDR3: CASSLAPRRTSSGNTIYF. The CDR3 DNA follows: TGTGCCAGCAGCTTAGCGCCTAGGCGTACAAGCTCTGGAAACACCATATATTTT.

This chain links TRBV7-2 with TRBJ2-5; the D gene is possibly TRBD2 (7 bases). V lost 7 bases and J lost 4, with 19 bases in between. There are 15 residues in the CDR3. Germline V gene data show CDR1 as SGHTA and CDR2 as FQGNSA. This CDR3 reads CASNTYGGAGETQYF. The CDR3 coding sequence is TGTGCCAGCAACACCTATGGGGGGGCCGGAGAGACCCAGTACTTC.

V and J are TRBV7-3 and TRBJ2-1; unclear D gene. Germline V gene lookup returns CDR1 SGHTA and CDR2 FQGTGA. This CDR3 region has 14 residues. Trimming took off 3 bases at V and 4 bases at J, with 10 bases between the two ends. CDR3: CASSFSSLYNEQFF. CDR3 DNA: TGTGCCAGCAGCTTCTCCAGCCTGTACAATGAGCAGTTCTTC.

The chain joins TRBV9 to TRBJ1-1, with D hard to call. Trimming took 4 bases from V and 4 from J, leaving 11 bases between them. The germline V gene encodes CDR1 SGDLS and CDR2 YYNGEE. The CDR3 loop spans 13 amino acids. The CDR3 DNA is TGTGCCAGCAGCCCGGGGAGTCTCACTGAAGCTTTCTTT. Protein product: CASSPGSLTEAFF.

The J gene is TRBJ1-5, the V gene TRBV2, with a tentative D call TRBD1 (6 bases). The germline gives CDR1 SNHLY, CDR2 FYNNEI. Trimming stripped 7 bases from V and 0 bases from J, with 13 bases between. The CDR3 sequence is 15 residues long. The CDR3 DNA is TGTGCCAGCAAGGAGGGGGGCTCTAGCAATCAGCCCCAGCATTTT. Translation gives CASKEGGSSNQPQHF.

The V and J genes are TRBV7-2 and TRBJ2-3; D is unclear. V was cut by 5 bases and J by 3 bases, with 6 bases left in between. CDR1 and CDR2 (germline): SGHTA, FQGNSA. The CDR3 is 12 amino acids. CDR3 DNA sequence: TGTGCCAGCAGCCTGCGGACAGATACGCAGTATTTT. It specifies CASSLRTDTQYF.

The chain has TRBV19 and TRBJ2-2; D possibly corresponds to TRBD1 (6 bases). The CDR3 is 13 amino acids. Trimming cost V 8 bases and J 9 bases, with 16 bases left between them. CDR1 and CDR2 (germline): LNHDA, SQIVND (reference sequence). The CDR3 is CASLPVRGRELFF. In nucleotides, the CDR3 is TGTGCCAGTCTACCTGTCAGGGGCCGGGAGCTGTTTTTT.

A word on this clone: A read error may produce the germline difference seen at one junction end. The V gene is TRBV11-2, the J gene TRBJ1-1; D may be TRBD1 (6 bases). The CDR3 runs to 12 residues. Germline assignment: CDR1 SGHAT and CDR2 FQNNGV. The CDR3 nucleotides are TGTGCCAGCAGCTTACAAGGGCCGGGGGCGACTTTT. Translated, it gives CASSLQGPGATF.

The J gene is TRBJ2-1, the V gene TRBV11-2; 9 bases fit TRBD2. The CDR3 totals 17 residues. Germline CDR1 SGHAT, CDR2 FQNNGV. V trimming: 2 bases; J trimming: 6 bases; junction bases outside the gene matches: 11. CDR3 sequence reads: CASSLRSLAGQFNEQFF. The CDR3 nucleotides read TGTGCCAGCAGCTTACGGTCCCTAGCGGGGCAGTTCAATGAGCAGTTCTTC.